This T cell receptor beta chain is from a study of blood T cell repertoires in COVID-19. Turning to the study itself: The samples span acute and convalescent COVID-19 from the United States, Italy and Spain. T cells, B-cell-depleted T cells, or PBMCs supplied cDNA or gDNA.

CDR3 length equals 14 residues. With 9 bases clipped from V and 6 bases from J, the junction kept 11 bases outside the gene matches. In germline, CDR1 is KGHDR, CDR2 SFDVKD. Methods used by the authors: Scientists estimated how many nucleated cells there were by amplifying reference gene primers. Sequencing was performed with immunoSEQ multiplex PCR; in TCRdb, only in-frame clones are kept and a portion is missing. V and J calls and clone size are those listed in that table; D and trimming were worked out from the DNA. The sample consists of 72,000 or so clones, 80% to 85% of them appearing once. What was sequenced was peripheral blood. The V and J genes are TRBV24-1 and TRBJ2-3; 7 bases match TRBD1. This clonotype originated in a human donor in a cohort sampled during active COVID-19. The chain's CDR3 is CATAATGSQDTQYF. Here the CDR3 DNA reads TGTGCCACCGCGGCGACAGGGTCTCAGGATACGCAGTATTTT.